The text below deals with one T cell receptor beta chain. What it binds is unknown. TCRdb's copy holds only in-frame clones and misses some; the assay was immunoSEQ multiplex PCR. The sample records fewer than 30,000 clones, over 80% being singletons. The data stem from a study of a mutant IDH1 vaccine in newly diagnosed glioma. Study details: Of treated patients, roughly 62% were men and roughly 38% women, averaging roughly 37 years. Antecedent treatment encompassed radiotherapy, temozolomide, or their combination; the majority received both. Findings of the study overall: Across multiple MHC alleles, 80% to 95% of patients had vaccine-induced responses.

Time point specified: week 23, last vaccination. Each dose delivered 300 ug of mutant IDH1 20-mer peptide subcutaneously with imiquimod. Astrocytomas that were new, WHO grade 3 or 4, IDH1-mutant and ATRX-lost were present in the donors. The CDR3 has 15 amino acids. V shed 3 bases and J 8 bases; nucleotides not matched to a gene: 8. Germline CDR1 and CDR2: SGHNT and YYREEE (reference sequence). This clonotype was obtained from a woman aged 18-29 years with glioma. The specimen comprised PBMCs, sampled from a glioma patient whose treatment included an IDH1 peptide vaccine. The V call is TRBV5-4, the J call TRBJ2-1; 10 bases map to TRBD2. The CDR3 DNA reads TGTGCCAGCAGCTCCGGACTAGCGGCCCTCGATGAGCAGTTCTTC. As protein: CASSSGLAALDEQFF.